Listed here is a single TCR beta chain. Its antigen remains unknown. The data derive from a study of vaccination and CD4 T cells after COVID-19. At the Johns Hopkins FTIC core, DNA taken from cultured CD4+ T cells was sequenced by way of the Oncomine TCR Beta short-read assay. One entry per CDR3 protein results from TCRdb running MiXCR on the PCR reads. This sample yields fewer than 20,000 distinct CDR3 sequences, of which approximately 50% are seen a single time; approximately 13% belongs to the top ten. Documented treatment: roughly ten-day PBMC culture with coronavirus spike peptide pools or control peptides (ViraFEST assay). The authors isolated CD4+ T cells by negative selection after about 10 days of culture. Sequences were obtained from CD4+ T cells from blood, cultured in vitro. This receptor was obtained from a human donor who had recovered from COVID-19.

The CDR3 loop is CASSAGLGSSYNEQFF. CDR3 nucleotide sequence: TGTGCCAGCAGTGCCGGACTGGGGAGCTCCTACAATGAGCAGTTCTTC. The V gene is TRBV2, the J gene TRBJ2-1, with D perhaps matching TRBD2 (5 bases). V was shortened by 4 bases and J by 0 bases, with 13 bases between the two germline ends. Germline V gene lookup returns CDR1 SNHLY and CDR2 FYNNEI. The CDR3 is made up of 16 amino acids.